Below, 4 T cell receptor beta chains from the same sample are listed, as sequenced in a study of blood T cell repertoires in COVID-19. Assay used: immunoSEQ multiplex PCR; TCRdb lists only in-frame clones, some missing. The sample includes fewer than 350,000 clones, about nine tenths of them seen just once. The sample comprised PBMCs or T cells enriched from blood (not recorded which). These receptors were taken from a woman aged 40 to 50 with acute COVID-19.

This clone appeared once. The CDR3 sequence: CASSPLAGRPRTSTDTQYF. The CDR3, as DNA: TGTGCCAGCAGCCCCCTAGCGGGGCGGCCCCGTACTAGCACAGATACGCAGTATTTT. The chain couples TRBV7-3 to TRBJ2-3; 9 bases are shared with TRBD2. CDR1 SGHTA and CDR2 FQGTGA come from the germline V gene. J was trimmed by 0 bases and V by 5 bases; bases with no gene match: 15. The CDR3 has 19 residues.

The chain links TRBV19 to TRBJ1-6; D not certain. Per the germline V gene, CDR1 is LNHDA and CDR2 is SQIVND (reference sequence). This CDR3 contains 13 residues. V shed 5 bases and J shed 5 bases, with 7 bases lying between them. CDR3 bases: TGTGCCAGTAGTTCCCGCGATAATTCACCCCTCCACTTT. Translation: CASSSRDNSPLHF. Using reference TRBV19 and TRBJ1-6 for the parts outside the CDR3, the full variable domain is DGGITQSPKYLFRKEGQNVTLSCEQNLNHDAMYWYRQDPGQGLRLIYYSQIVNDFQKGDIAEGYSVSREKKESFPLTVTSAQKNPTAFYLCASSSRDNSPLHFGNGTRLTVT.

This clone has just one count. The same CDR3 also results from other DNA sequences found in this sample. The CDR3 sequence is CASSQGLNEKLFF. CDR3 in DNA: TGTGCCAGCAGCCAAGGACTCAATGAAAAACTGTTTTTT. The genes are TRBV3-1 (or the pseudogene TRBV3-2) and TRBJ1-4, with D unresolved. Looked up from germline, CDR1 is LGHDT and CDR2 is YNNKEL (reference sequence). This CDR3 region has 13 residues. The V gene lost 1 base and the J gene lost 5 bases, with 5 bases spanning the gap.

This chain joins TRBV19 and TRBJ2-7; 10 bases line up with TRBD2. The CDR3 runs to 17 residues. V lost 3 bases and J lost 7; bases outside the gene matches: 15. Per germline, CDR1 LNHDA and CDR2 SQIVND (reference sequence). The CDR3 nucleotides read TGTGCCAGTAGTATGCCCTGGGGGAGCGGGAGGGCGAGAGAGCAGTACTTC. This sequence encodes CASSMPWGSGRAREQYF.